The following is a T cell receptor (beta chain) sequence with its context. Trimming took off 4 bases at V and 0 bases at J, with 7 bases between the two ends. Germline CDR1 reads GTSNPN; CDR2 reads SVGIG (reference sequence). The CDR3 loop spans 13 amino acids. The entry originates in a study of T and B cells in COVID-19 patients. Blood genomic DNA input for TRB amplification was roughly 250-500 ng. TRB rearrangements were amplified by multiplex PCR with BIOMED2 TRB-A/B primers. TCRdb re-called the multiplex PCR reads with MiXCR, one entry per CDR3 protein. This table holds more than 9,500 distinct CDR3 sequences, roughly 30% found once.

The origin of this receptor is a human donor who had recovered from COVID-19. The specimen sequenced was blood. The V call is TRBV30, the J call TRBJ2-4; unclear D gene. The CDR3 is CAWKMRAKNIQYF. The CDR3 DNA reads as TGTGCCTGGAAAATGCGAGCCAAAAACATTCAGTACTTC. The full variable domain, rest sourced from reference TRBV30 and TRBJ2-4, is SQTIHQWPATLVQPVGSPLSLECTVEGTSNPNLYWYRQAAGRGLQLLFYSVGIGQISSEVPQNLSASRPQDRQFILSSKKLLLSDSGFYLCAWKMRAKNIQYFGAGTRLSVL.